The 25 T cell receptor beta chains reported below all come from one sample, sequenced in a study of metastatic and nonmetastatic thyroid tumors. Every patient underwent thyroid surgery untreated. TCRdb reanalyzed the PCR reads via MiXCR. The sample has about 25,000 clones; roughly an eighth are singletons. Material for sequencing was blood. The receptors originated from a female donor with papillary thyroid cancer or a benign thyroid nodule (not recorded which). Some clones in this sample may be carry-over from other donors' samples.

This clone was recorded at least ten times. A much bigger clone sits one base away, suggesting this may be a read error. The chain couples TRBV7-9 to TRBJ2-6; D uncertain. Trimming shortened V by 5 bases and J by 3 bases, and 11 bases separated the two germline ends. This CDR3 region has 15 residues. The germline gives CDR1 SEHNR, CDR2 FQNEAQ (reference sequence). Written as DNA, the CDR3 is TGTGCCAGCAGCCCCCCTTCTATTGGGGCCAACGTCCTGACTTTC. Its protein product is CASSPPSIGANVLTF.

Worth noting for this clone: Given a much more abundant clone one base away, this may be a read error. The rearrangement joins TRBV3-1 to TRBJ2-1; D possibly corresponds to TRBD2 (5 bases). CDR1 and CDR2 (germline): LGHDT, YNNKEL (reference sequence). The CDR3 is 13 amino acids. The CDR3: CASSLGGSFEQLF. CDR3 coding DNA: TGTGCCAGCAGCCTTGGAGGCAGCTTTGAGCAGCTCTTC.

The sample holds many counts of this clone. The chain joins TRBV28 to TRBJ1-2; D may be TRBD1 (6 bases). With 1 base removed from V and 4 bases from J, the gap between germline ends came to 13 bases. The CDR3 is 15 amino acids. Germline V CDR1 and CDR2: MDHEN, SYDVKM. CDR3 sequence (DNA): TGTGCCAGCAGTTTATCCCTGGACAGTCTCTATGGCTACACCTTC. Translating it yields CASSLSLDSLYGYTF.

The sample holds many counts of this clone. The chain carries TRBV13 and TRBJ2-3; 8 bases line up with TRBD1. The CDR3 is 17 residues long. V trimming: 5 bases; J trimming: 6 bases; junction bases outside the gene matches: 16. CDR1 is PRHDT and CDR2 is FYEKMQ in the germline V gene (reference sequence). DNA for the CDR3: TGTGCCAGCAGCACCAATGCCCTGGGACAGGTGGTGGATACGCAGTATTTT. The encoded protein is CASSTNALGQVVDTQYF.

This clone was detected many times. This chain joins TRBV9 and TRBJ2-1; D ambiguous. V lost 2 bases, J lost 5 bases, and 14 bases lay in between. Germline assignment: CDR1 SGDLS and CDR2 YYNGEE. The CDR3 is 15 amino acids. The CDR3 bases are TGTGCCAGCAGCGTCGAGAGTCTAGGGCACAATGAGCAGTTCTTC. Its translation: CASSVESLGHNEQFF.

Regarding this clone: One end of the junction is discordant with germline, which a read error may explain. This chain connects TRBV9 to TRBJ1-2, with D hard to call. Germline V gene sequence: CDR1 SGDLS, CDR2 YYNGEE. There are 16 residues in the CDR3. The CDR3 loop is CASSGRRNQLNYGYTF. The DNA of the CDR3 is TGTGCCAGTAGCGGCAGAAGAAATCAACTTAACTATGGCTACACCTTC.

This clone was detected many times. This sequence joins TRBV12-3 or TRBV12-4 and TRBJ2-7, with TRBD2 matching 7 bases. J was trimmed by 7 bases and V by 6 bases; bases with no gene match: 9. The CDR3 is 13 residues long. CDR3 sequence (DNA): TGTGCCAGCAGGATCAGGGTAGCGGGTGAGCAGTACTTC. Translation: CASRIRVAGEQYF.

The sample holds one count of this clone. The chain is built from TRBV11-2 and TRBJ2-6; D unresolved. CDR1 and CDR2 (germline): SGHAT, FQNNGV. The V end was cut by 3 bases, the J end by 3 bases, with 3 bases between. The CDR3 has 13 amino acids. The CDR3 spells CASSFYGANVLTF. The CDR3 bases are TGTGCCAGCAGCTTTTATGGGGCCAACGTCCTGACTTTC.

This clone rates as medium-sized. V and J are TRBV4-3 and TRBJ2-6; 8 nucleotides match TRBD1. The ends lost 2 bases at V and 1 base at J; junction bases unmatched: 7. The CDR3 is 18 amino acids. Germline-derived CDR1 and CDR2 are LGHNA and YSLEER. The CDR3 is CASSQTGTGVSGANVLTF. CDR3 nucleotides: TGCGCCAGCAGCCAAACCGGGACAGGAGTTTCTGGGGCCAACGTCCTGACTTTC.

This clone occurred many times. The genes are TRBV7-6 and TRBJ2-7; maybe TRBD1 (8 bases). The CDR3 sequence is 13 residues long. Germline values: CDR1 SGHVS, CDR2 FNYEAQ. Between the trimmed V and J ends, which lost 3 bases and 9 bases, there was a span of 15 bases. Here the CDR3 DNA reads TGTGCCAGCAGCTTTACAGGGGGGGAAGTGCAGTACTTC. It codes for CASSFTGGEVQYF.

This sequence joins TRBV5-1 and TRBJ1-2; D unclear. The CDR3 is 13 residues long. The germline V and J ends were trimmed by 4 bases and 2 bases, with 9 bases remaining between them. CDR1 and CDR2 from the germline V gene are SGHRS and YFSETQ. The CDR3 DNA is TGCGCCAGCAGCACGGACGGGAACTATGGCTACACCTTC. Its translation is CASSTDGNYGYTF.

This clone rates as medium-sized (0.01 to 0.1%). The chain is built from TRBV11-2 and TRBJ1-2; perhaps TRBD1 as D (6 bases). Trimming took off 5 bases at V and 8 bases at J, with 18 bases between the two ends. The CDR3 extends over 14 amino acids. CDR1 and CDR2 from the germline V gene are SGHAT and FQNNGV. Here the CDR3 DNA reads TGTGCCAGCAGCCAACCAGGGGCCGCTCGGGGCTACACCTTC. This sequence encodes CASSQPGAARGYTF.

The chain has TRBV6-1 and TRBJ2-7; D not certain. CDR3 length: 15 amino acids. V dropped 0 bases and J dropped 0 bases, with 9 bases sitting between them. Germline V lookup: CDR1 MNHNS, CDR2 SASEGT. The CDR3 DNA sequence: TGTGCCAGCAGTGAAGCGGCAGTTCGCTCCTACGAGCAGTACTTC. Its translation: CASSEAAVRSYEQYF.

This clone was seen only a few times. The gene calls are TRBV3-1 and TRBJ1-5; 10 positions agree with TRBD1. The CDR3 is made up of 14 amino acids. Germline CDR1 is LGHDT and CDR2 is YNNKEL (reference sequence). V trimming: 3 bases; J trimming: 6 bases; junction bases outside the gene matches: 2. In nucleotides, the CDR3 is TGTGCCAGCAGCCATCGGACAGGGGGTCAGCCCCAGCATTTT. Protein: CASSHRTGGQPQHF.

This clone was counted at least ten times. As DNA, the CDR3 is TGTGCCAGCAGATTAACATCGAACACCGGGGAGCTGTTTTTT. Translation: CASRLTSNTGELFF. The chain links TRBV7-6 to TRBJ2-2; D remains unclear. This CDR3 is 14 amino acids long. The ends were cut back, 6 bases at V and 0 bases at J, with 8 bases in the middle. Germline values: CDR1 SGHVS, CDR2 FNYEAQ.

For this clone: In this CDR3 the conserved last residue, phenylalanine or tryptophan, is missing, so a read error is likely. V usage is TRBV19 and J usage is TRBJ2-5; no firm D call. The CDR3 loop spans 11 amino acids. CDR1 LNHDA and CDR2 SQIVND come from the germline V gene (reference sequence). V was pared by 5 bases and J by 6 bases, with 7 bases between. This chain's CDR3 is CASSQGQTQYL. The DNA of the CDR3 is TGTGCCAGTAGTCAAGGACAGACCCAGTACTTA.

This chain joins TRBV12-3 or TRBV12-4 and TRBJ2-3; 7 bases are a match to TRBD2. Unmatched junction bases numbered 1, after V lost 0 bases and J lost 4 bases. CDR3 length: 14 residues. DNA of the CDR3: TGTGCCAGCAGTTTAGCGGGAGGGTCAGATACGCAGTATTTT. Residues: CASSLAGGSDTQYF.

The table lists this clone with many counts. This chain connects TRBV14 to TRBJ1-3, with D maybe TRBD1 (5 bases). The ends were cut back, 4 bases at V and 1 base at J, with 14 bases in the middle. Germline values: CDR1 SGHDN, CDR2 FVKESK. This CDR3 has 16 residues. The CDR3 protein is CASSPLGTLSGNTIYF. The CDR3 DNA sequence: TGTGCCAGCAGCCCCTTGGGGACCCTTTCTGGAAACACCATATATTTT. The whole variable domain, filled in from reference TRBV14 and TRBJ1-3, reads EAGVTQFPSHSVIEKGQTVTLRCDPISGHDNLYWYRRVMGKEIKFLLHFVKESKQDESGMPNNRFLAERTGGTYSTLKVQPAELEDSGVYFCASSPLGTLSGNTIYFGEGSWLTVV.

This clone was counted ten times or more. The chain has TRBV6-1 and TRBJ2-7; the D gene is possibly TRBD2 (6 bases). The germline CDR1 and CDR2 sequences are MNHNS and SASEGT. V shed 7 bases and J shed 0 bases, with 16 bases lying between them. This CDR3 comprises 15 residues. The CDR3 loop reads CASKGSGRSSYEQYF. Written as DNA, the CDR3 is TGTGCCAGCAAGGGCAGTGGGAGGAGCTCCTACGAGCAGTACTTC.

The chain employs TRBV20-1 and TRBJ1-6, with 7 bases aligning to TRBD1. The CDR3 extends over 14 amino acids. V was clipped by 0 bases and J by 16 bases; unmatched bases: 12. The V gene's germline CDR1 is DFQATT and CDR2 SNEGSKA (reference sequence). The CDR3 sequence: CSARDPTRDSPLHF. The CDR3 DNA reads as TGCAGTGCTAGAGACCCGACACGGGACAGCCCTCTCCACTTT.

This clone occurred many times. The J gene is TRBJ2-2, the V gene TRBV27; 13 nucleotides align to TRBD2. Germline V CDR1 and CDR2: MNHEY, SMNVEV (reference sequence). This CDR3 has 17 residues. V was pared by 6 bases and J by 5 bases, with 9 bases of the junction left unmatched. The CDR3 region has the DNA TGTGCCAGCAGAAAACCGGGACTAGCGGGAATGACCGGGGAGCTGTTTTTT. This sequence encodes CASRKPGLAGMTGELFF.

This clone was seen many times. This chain joins TRBV20-1 and TRBJ2-7, with D perhaps matching TRBD2 (6 bases). Deletions cut 6 bases from V and 4 bases from J, with 19 bases between. The CDR3 loop spans 14 amino acids. The V gene's germline CDR1 is DFQATT and CDR2 SNEGSKA (reference sequence). CDR3 nucleotides: TGCAGTGCAACCCCCTCGGGAGTTTGGTACGAGCAGTACTTC. Translated: CSATPSGVWYEQYF.

This clone was observed a handful of times. V is TRBV27 and J is TRBJ1-6; TRBD1 matches at 7 bases. V dropped 8 bases and J dropped 4; count of bases not matched to a gene: 5. Germline CDR1 reads MNHEY; CDR2 reads SMNVEV (reference sequence). This CDR3 comprises 14 residues. The CDR3 nucleotides are TGTGCCAGCCGACAGGGTTTTTATAATTCACCCCTCCACTTT. Translation gives CASRQGFYNSPLHF.

The table lists this clone with many counts. The CDR3 DNA follows: TGCGCCAGCAGCATTACACCAACTAATGAAAAACTGTTTTTT. Translating gives CASSITPTNEKLFF. This chain links TRBV5-1 with TRBJ1-4; D unclear. This CDR3 contains 14 residues. The germline CDR1 and CDR2 sequences are SGHRS and YFSETQ. Trimming pared 4 bases from V and 0 bases from J, leaving 7 bases between.

This clone was counted ten times or more. Possible read error: a much larger clone is one base away. The rearrangement uses TRBV2 and TRBJ1-3; D is undetermined. V dropped 8 bases and J dropped 4 bases, with 15 bases sitting between them. Per germline, CDR1 SNHLY and CDR2 FYNNEI. The CDR3 totals 14 residues. The CDR3 DNA follows: TGTGCCAGCTGCACAAGGGCGGCCGGAAACACCATATATTTT. Protein sequence: CASCTRAAGNTIYF. The entire variable domain, with the rest obtained from reference TRBV2 and TRBJ1-3, is as follows: EPEVTQTPSHQVTQMGQEVILRCVPISNHLYFYWYRQILGQKVEFLVSFYNNEISEKSEIFDDQFSVERPDGSNFTLKIRSTKLEDSAMYFCASCTRAAGNTIYFGEGSWLTVV.